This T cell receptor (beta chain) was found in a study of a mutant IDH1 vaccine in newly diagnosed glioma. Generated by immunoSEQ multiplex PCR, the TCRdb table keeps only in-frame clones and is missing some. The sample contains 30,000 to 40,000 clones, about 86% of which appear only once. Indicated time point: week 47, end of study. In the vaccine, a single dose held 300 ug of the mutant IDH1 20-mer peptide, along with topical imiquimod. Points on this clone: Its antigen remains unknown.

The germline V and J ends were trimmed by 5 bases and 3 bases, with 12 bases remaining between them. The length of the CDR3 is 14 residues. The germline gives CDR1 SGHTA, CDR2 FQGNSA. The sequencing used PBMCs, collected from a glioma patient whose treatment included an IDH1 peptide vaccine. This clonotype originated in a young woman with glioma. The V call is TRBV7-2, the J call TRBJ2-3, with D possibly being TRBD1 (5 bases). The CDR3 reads CASSRTRDTDTQYF. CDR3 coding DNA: TGTGCCAGCAGCAGAACCAGGGATACAGATACGCAGTATTTT.